These T cell receptor beta chains were read from a single sample in a study of blood T cell repertoires in COVID-19. TCRdb's table, derived via immunoSEQ multiplex PCR, lists solely in-frame clones and lacks some. The table shows roughly 570,000 clones, with approximately 88% occurring only once. The source material was peripheral blood. These receptors all come from a woman aged 50 to 65 with COVID-19, enrolled during active disease. Both conserved end residues are trimmed from each CDR3.

V gene: TRBV14
J gene: TRBJ1-1
CDR3 protein: ASSQNYRGRNTEAF

V gene: TRBV6-4
J gene: TRBJ2-7
CDR3 protein: ASSSLAGGYEQY

V gene: TRBV4-1
J gene: TRBJ2-3
CDR3 protein: ASSQNRDRTDTQY

V gene: TRBV13
J gene: TRBJ1-2
CDR3 protein: ASSSGSLYGYT

V gene: TRBV27
J gene: TRBJ1-1
CDR3 protein: ASSPNSPSTEAF

V gene: TRBV30
J gene: TRBJ1-1
CDR3 protein: ACPRRGGTEAF

V gene: TRBV5-4
J gene: TRBJ2-5
CDR3 protein: ASSPGTGQETQY

V gene: TRBV2
J gene: TRBJ2-7
CDR3 protein: ASSEEGEPPRNEQY

V gene: TRBV7-2
J gene: TRBJ2-3
CDR3 protein: ASSLVSQGTDTQY

V gene: TRBV5-1
J gene: TRBJ1-2
CDR3 protein: ASSLGTDRGGYT

V gene: TRBV5-1
J gene: TRBJ2-7
CDR3 protein: ASRGSPGHQNYEQY

V gene: TRBV6-5
J gene: TRBJ1-2
CDR3 protein: ASSRDRDRGYT

V gene: TRBV5-1
J gene: TRBJ1-2
CDR3 protein: ASSLAANYGYT

V gene: TRBV10-3
J gene: TRBJ2-7
CDR3 protein: AISDLRGGSGMYEQY

V gene: TRBV7-6
J gene: TRBJ1-5
CDR3 protein: ASSSLGDQPQH

V gene: TRBV28
J gene: TRBJ2-2
CDR3 protein: ATSGGQITGELF

V gene: TRBV24-1
J gene: TRBJ2-5
CDR3 protein: ATGQGGTQY

V gene: TRBV5-1
J gene: TRBJ2-1
CDR3 protein: ASRTGGSTSYNEQF

V gene: TRBV20-1
J gene: TRBJ1-1
CDR3 protein: SASWEAEAF

V gene: TRBV6-5
J gene: TRBJ1-5
CDR3 protein: ASSYRTARGPQH

V gene: TRBV7-2
J gene: TRBJ1-2
CDR3 protein: ASSSAGGGDGYT

V gene: TRBV7-3
J gene: TRBJ1-3
CDR3 protein: ASSLGGTGNTIY

V gene: TRBV5-1
J gene: TRBJ2-7
CDR3 protein: ASSLAAPPGGEQY

V gene: TRBV3-1/TRBV3-2
J gene: TRBJ2-1
CDR3 protein: ASLQSHYNEQF

V gene: TRBV5-6
J gene: TRBJ2-2
CDR3 protein: ASSKGTATNTGELF

V gene: TRBV4-1
J gene: TRBJ2-2
CDR3 protein: ASSQERTRDYTGELF

V gene: TRBV5-5
J gene: TRBJ1-2
CDR3 protein: ASSPRTGLGYGYT

V gene: TRBV11-2
J gene: TRBJ1-3
CDR3 protein: ASSLGRGVSGNTIY

V gene: TRBV7-2
J gene: TRBJ2-1
CDR3 protein: ASSPRLAGGPYNEQF

V gene: TRBV5-1
J gene: TRBJ1-2
CDR3 protein: ASSSGVVDYGYT

V gene: TRBV30
J gene: TRBJ2-5
CDR3 protein: AWSPTPRGLGETQY

V gene: TRBV19
J gene: TRBJ2-7
CDR3 protein: ASSIAVLGQGAREQY

V gene: TRBV2
J gene: TRBJ2-2
CDR3 protein: ASSPGENTGELF

V gene: TRBV27
J gene: TRBJ1-1
CDR3 protein: ASSLSGWAEAF

V gene: TRBV4-2
J gene: TRBJ2-7
CDR3 protein: ASSQEETVASYEQY

V gene: TRBV27
J gene: TRBJ2-3
CDR3 protein: ASSSIGGTTDTQY

V gene: TRBV5-4
J gene: TRBJ2-7
CDR3 protein: ASSLRPSGGAGEQY

V gene: TRBV5-8
J gene: TRBJ1-2
CDR3 protein: ASSFLSAGLGYT

V gene: TRBV9
J gene: TRBJ2-1
CDR3 protein: ASSERGGSSYNEQF

V gene: TRBV14
J gene: TRBJ2-7
CDR3 protein: ASSQEAGQTYEQY

V gene: TRBV5-6
J gene: TRBJ1-2
CDR3 protein: ASSPGRRGGYT

V gene: TRBV27
J gene: TRBJ2-1
CDR3 protein: ASSLGLAGDNEQF

V gene: TRBV11-1
J gene: TRBJ1-3
CDR3 protein: ASSRPGTAGNTIY

V gene: TRBV7-3
J gene: TRBJ2-7
CDR3 protein: ASSLSGGSGGNTYEQY

V gene: TRBV5-4
J gene: TRBJ2-2
CDR3 protein: ASSRRAGAGELF

V gene: TRBV2
J gene: TRBJ2-7
CDR3 protein: ASGNPRTGLKYEQY

V gene: TRBV23-1
J gene: TRBJ2-2
CDR3 protein: ASSHRGRSGELF

V gene: TRBV5-4
J gene: TRBJ2-3
CDR3 protein: ASSFANGVGEDTQY

V gene: TRBV27
J gene: TRBJ2-3
CDR3 protein: ASSLSTLTDTQY

V gene: TRBV5-6
J gene: TRBJ2-2
CDR3 protein: ASSLLSPTGELF

V gene: TRBV9
J gene: TRBJ1-2
CDR3 protein: ASSPSVAGANYGYT

V gene: TRBV2
J gene: TRBJ1-4
CDR3 protein: ASSEDKGEKLF

V gene: TRBV6-5
J gene: TRBJ1-2
CDR3 protein: ASSSVDRTYGYT

V gene: TRBV15
J gene: TRBJ2-7
CDR3 protein: ATSRGAGAGHEQY

V gene: TRBV5-6
J gene: TRBJ2-7
CDR3 protein: ASSAGLAYEQY

V gene: TRBV3-1/TRBV3-2
J gene: TRBJ1-1
CDR3 protein: ASSPLGTGTEAF

V gene: TRBV4-2
J gene: TRBJ1-1
CDR3 protein: ASSQGSGLRTEAF